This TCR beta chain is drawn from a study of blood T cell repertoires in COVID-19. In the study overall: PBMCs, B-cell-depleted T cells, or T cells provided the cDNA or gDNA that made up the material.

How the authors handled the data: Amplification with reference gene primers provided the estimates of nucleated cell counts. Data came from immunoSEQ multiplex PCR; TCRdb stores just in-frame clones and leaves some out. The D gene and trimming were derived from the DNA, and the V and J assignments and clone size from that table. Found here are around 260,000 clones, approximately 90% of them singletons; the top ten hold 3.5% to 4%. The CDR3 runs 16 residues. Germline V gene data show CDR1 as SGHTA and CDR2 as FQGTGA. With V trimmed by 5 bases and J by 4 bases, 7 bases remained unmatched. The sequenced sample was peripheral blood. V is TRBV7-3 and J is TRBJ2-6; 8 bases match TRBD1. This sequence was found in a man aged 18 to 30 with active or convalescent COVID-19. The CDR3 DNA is TGTGCCAGCAGCAAAGACAGGGGATCAGGGGCCAACGTCCTGACTTTC. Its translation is CASSKDRGSGANVLTF. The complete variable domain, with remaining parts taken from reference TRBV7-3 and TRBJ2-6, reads GAGVSQTPSNKVTEKGKYVELRCDPISGHTALYWYRQSLGQGPEFLIYFQGTGAADDSGLPNDRFFAVRPEGSVSTLKIQRTERGDSAVYLCASSKDRGSGANVLTFGAGSRLTVL.